This section outlines one T cell receptor (beta chain) sequence together with its context. The antigen is undetermined. Profiling relied on immunoSEQ multiplex PCR, and the TCRdb table lists in-frame clones only, not all of them. Among around 23,000 clones listed, approximately 80% were seen once. From germline, CDR1 is MNHEY and CDR2 SMNVEV (reference sequence). The CDR3 contains 16 residues. Deletions cut 5 bases from V and 4 bases from J, with 21 bases between. This sample was taken from a study of OX40 agonist ivuxolimab in advanced cancers. Study in general: Participants, 82.7% male, averaged approximately 56 years of age, ranging from roughly 23 to 90. Findings and limits, study-wide: In CD8+ T cells, expanded clones were on average more numerous than in CD4+. Individuals who were partial responders at 0.1-3.0 mg/kg had clonal expansion that ranked among the lowest.

This TCR derives from an adult with an advanced solid tumor such as melanoma, head and neck, liver or kidney cancer. Sample: CD4+ or CD8+ T cells sorted from blood, taken in a trial of the OX40 agonist ivuxolimab. V usage is TRBV27 and J usage is TRBJ2-7, with D possibly called TRBD1 or TRBD2 (5 bases each). The CDR3: CASSTRGALIAYEQYF. The CDR3 DNA sequence: TGTGCCAGCAGTACAAGAGGGGCTCTTATTGCTTACGAGCAGTACTTC.